This T cell receptor (beta chain) is from a study of T cells after yellow fever vaccination. Study conclusions and caveats: It was a weaker secondary response, yet one that peaked faster, at day 5 versus 15. Repertoires obtained by FACS sorting could include abundant clonotypes that entered as contaminants from the bulk population. Most primary-vaccination clones recurred post-booster (roughly 96% CD4, around 88% CD8).

It was through 5'RACE template switching that TCR cDNA was made, with a universal primer site and UMIs added. TCRdb recomputed calls from the 5' RACE reads with MiXCR, one row per CDR3 protein. The sample contains more than 350,000 distinct CDR3 sequences, around 10% of which appear only once. The CDR3 is 14 residues long. Trimming took 6 bases from V and 4 from J; bases not matched to a gene: 5. Germline-derived CDR1 and CDR2 are MDHEN and SYDVKM. This clonotype was detected only a few times. Its antigen is still unknown. The sequence was obtained from a young man who received the YFV17D yellow fever vaccine. The rearrangement joins TRBV28 to TRBJ2-3; TRBD1 aligns across 9 bases. This material consisted of PBMCs, taken on the day of the first yellow fever vaccination. The CDR3 reads CASRQQGASDTQYF. As DNA, the CDR3 is TGTGCCAGCAGGCAACAGGGGGCGTCAGATACGCAGTATTTT.